This is a list of T cell receptor beta chains from one sample in a study of human T cells and chemical hapten exposure. TCRdb passed the RACE reads through MiXCR, listing each CDR3 protein once. The sample shows some 180,000 distinct CDR3 sequences, under 25% of them seen only once. The sample here was whole blood, taken in connection with sensitization to the hapten diphenylcyclopropenone (DPC). These receptors originate from a woman aged 40 to 55 with alopecia areata. Some clones in this sample may be carry-over from other donors' samples. CDR3s include the opening cysteine and the closing phenylalanine or tryptophan. D genes are given only for firm matches. Only some rows state a clone size, as once, few, many or a class for expanded clones.

few,TRBV6-5,TRBJ2-2,15,TRBD1,TGTGCCAGCAGTTGGCAGGGGGCGCTTCCCGGGGAGCTGTTTTTT,CASSWQGALPGELFF
NA,TRBV5-6,TRBJ2-3,16,NA,TGTGCCAGCAGCTTGGGTACACACACTAGCACAGATACGCAGTATTTT,CASSLGTHTSTDTQYF
NA,TRBV27,TRBJ2-5,14,TRBD2,TGTGCCAGCAGCAATCTAGCGGGAGTACAGACCCAGTACTTC,CASSNLAGVQTQYF
NA,TRBV7-2,TRBJ2-5,13,NA,TGTGCCAGCAGCCCGGAGCTACAAGAGACCCAGTACTTC,CASSPELQETQYF
NA,TRBV7-9,TRBJ2-2,15,NA,TGTGCCAGCAGCTGGATCGGGGCGCACACCGGGGAGCTGTTTTTT,CASSWIGAHTGELFF
few,TRBV29-1,TRBJ2-3,14,TRBD2,TGCAGCGTTGATTACCTTCTAGCGGGAGACGCGCAGTATTTT,CSVDYLLAGDAQYF
NA,TRBV27,TRBJ1-5,17,NA,TGTGCCAGCAGGGCTGACGGCGGGGACTATAGCAATCAGCCCCAGCATTTT,CASRADGGDYSNQPQHF
few,TRBV4-3,TRBJ2-1,16,NA,TGCGCCAGCAGCCAAGATGGAGGTTACGCTTACAATGAGCAGTTCTTC,CASSQDGGYAYNEQFF
NA,TRBV28,TRBJ2-3,16,TRBD2,TGTGCCAGCAGTTTAAATGGGGGAGGGCCATGGGATACGCAGTATTTT,CASSLNGGGPWDTQYF
few,TRBV7-2,TRBJ2-1,14,NA,TGTGCCAGCAGCTTAGCGTTGACTCCCAATGAGCAGTTCTTC,CASSLALTPNEQFF
NA,TRBV6-2/TRBV6-3,TRBJ1-5,14,NA,TGTGCCAGCAGCCGCGTGGGGGTAGAATATTTGCAGCATTTT,CASSRVGVEYLQHF
few,TRBV29-1,TRBJ1-1,15,NA,TGCAGCGTTGAAGATCTGCAGACAATGAACACTGAAGCTTTCTTT,CSVEDLQTMNTEAFF
NA,TRBV7-8,TRBJ2-1,17,NA,TGTGCCAGCAGCCCCTACCTTCCAGGTCCCTCCTACAATGAGCAGTTCTTC,CASSPYLPGPSYNEQFF
few,TRBV20-1,TRBJ2-7,13,NA,TGCAGTGCCTTTCTAGCGAGAGCCTACGAGCAGTACTTC,CSAFLARAYEQYF
NA,TRBV20-1,TRBJ2-5,11,NA,TGCAGTGGGCGGGGCGGGGAGACCCAGTACTTC,CSGRGGETQYF
NA,TRBV6-6,TRBJ1-6,15,TRBD1,TGTGCCAGCAAGAGTAGGGACAGGGATAATTCACCCCTCCACTTT,CASKSRDRDNSPLHF
NA,TRBV10-3,TRBJ2-1,14,TRBD2,TGTGCCATCAGTGGGCTAGCGGGAGACAATGAGCAGTTCTTC,CAISGLAGDNEQFF
few,TRBV27,TRBJ2-7,13,NA,TGTGCCAGCAGTTTAGGGCCTGCCTACGAGCAGTACTTC,CASSLGPAYEQYF
NA,TRBV7-3,TRBJ2-7,15,NA,TGTGCCAGCAGCCCGGAAGGGACAAGAAGGTCCGAGCAGTACTTC,CASSPEGTRRSEQYF
NA,TRBV29-1,TRBJ1-5,13,TRBD1,TGCAGCGTTGAACAGGGGGAGGGTCAGCCCCAGCATTTT,CSVEQGEGQPQHF
few,TRBV9,TRBJ1-2,19,NA,TGTGCCAGCAGCCCTTCTCGAGGGGAAGGGAGCCAGCGGCGCTATGGCTACACCTTC,CASSPSRGEGSQRRYGYTF
many,TRBV27,TRBJ1-2,15,NA,TGTGCCAGCAGTCATATAGGTCCGACACCCTATGGCTACACCTTC,CASSHIGPTPYGYTF
few,TRBV12-3/TRBV12-4,TRBJ1-4,14,NA,TGTGCCAGCAGTTTGGGAAGTTCGTATGAAAAACTGTTTTTT,CASSLGSSYEKLFF
NA,TRBV3-1,TRBJ2-7,14,TRBD2,TGTGCCAGCAGCCCCCTAGCGGGAGGAGGCGAGCAGTACTTC,CASSPLAGGGEQYF
few,TRBV4-3,TRBJ2-1,17,TRBD1,TGCGCCAGCAGCCAAGACCTCCGACAGGGCCCCTACAATGAGCAGTTCTTC,CASSQDLRQGPYNEQFF
many,TRBV5-6,TRBJ1-2,11,NA,TGTGCCAGCAGCTTGGTCGGTCGCTACACCTTC,CASSLVGRYTF
NA,TRBV5-1,TRBJ2-5,13,NA,TGCGCCAGCAGCCGAAGTCGGGAGGAGACCCAGTACTTC,CASSRSREETQYF
few,TRBV20-1,TRBJ2-5,14,TRBD1,TGCAGTGCTAGAGATCGGGGCAGGGGGGAGACCCAGTACTTC,CSARDRGRGETQYF
few,TRBV29-1,TRBJ1-2,13,NA,TGCAGCGTTGAAAAAGGGGCGGACTATGGCTACACCTTC,CSVEKGADYGYTF
NA,TRBV12-3/TRBV12-4,TRBJ1-2,13,NA,TGTGCCAGCAGTTCGAGTCCAAACTATGGCTACACCTTC,CASSSSPNYGYTF
few,TRBV28,TRBJ1-5,13,NA,TGTGCCACCCGAGAAGGGCTAAATCAGCCCCAGCATTTT,CATREGLNQPQHF
NA,TRBV12-3/TRBV12-4,TRBJ2-1,12,NA,TGTGCCAGCAGTTTCTCAACCCGCGAGCAGTTCTTC,CASSFSTREQFF
NA,TRBV4-1,TRBJ1-3,16,TRBD1,TGCGCCAGCAGCCAAGTGCAGGGGGACTCTGGAAACACCATATATTTT,CASSQVQGDSGNTIYF
few,TRBV20-1,TRBJ2-3,13,NA,TGCAGTGCCCGGCTTGGCGGGGTAAATACGCAGTATTTT,CSARLGGVNTQYF
NA,TRBV7-3,TRBJ2-2,13,NA,TGTGCCAGCAGCTTAACGGCGGACGGGGAGCTGTTTTTT,CASSLTADGELFF
few,TRBV4-3,TRBJ2-1,17,NA,TGCGCCAGCAGCCAAGTTTTCACGGAGTTCTCCTACAATGAGCAGTTCTTC,CASSQVFTEFSYNEQFF
NA,TRBV7-6,TRBJ1-2,13,TRBD1,TGTGCCAGCAGCCACGGACAGGACGCGGGCTACACCTTC,CASSHGQDAGYTF
few,TRBV4-1,TRBJ2-1,13,TRBD2,TGCGCCAGCAGTCGCGGGGGAAACAATGAGCAGTTCTTC,CASSRGGNNEQFF
NA,TRBV7-2,TRBJ1-3,15,NA,TGTGCCAGCAGCTTAGCGTACAACTCCGGAAACACCATATATTTT,CASSLAYNSGNTIYF
NA,TRBV28,TRBJ2-2,15,NA,TGTGTCAGCAGTTCTAACGGACCGACGGACGGGGAGCTGTTTTTT,CVSSSNGPTDGELFF
few,TRBV20-1,TRBJ2-2,16,TRBD1,TGCAGTGCTAGAGGTGTGCCGGGACAGGACACCGGGGAGCTGTTTTTT,CSARGVPGQDTGELFF
NA,TRBV9,TRBJ2-2,18,TRBD2,TGTGCCAGCAGCTCCCGGACTAGCGGGAGGGCTTTCGCCGGGGAGCTGTTTTTT,CASSSRTSGRAFAGELFF
NA,TRBV20-1,TRBJ2-1,16,TRBD2,TGCAGTGCTGCCCTCGGACTAGCGGGAGGGGGGAATGAGCAGTTCTTC,CSAALGLAGGGNEQFF
few,TRBV4-1,TRBJ1-2,15,NA,TGCGCCAGCAGCCAAGACATTAGAGGGGCGGGTGGCTACACCTTC,CASSQDIRGAGGYTF
few,TRBV15,TRBJ2-5,15,TRBD1,TGTGCCACCAGCAGAGGAAGGGGGCTAGGCGAGACCCAGTACTTC,CATSRGRGLGETQYF
NA,TRBV27,TRBJ2-7,19,TRBD1,TGTGCCAGCAGTTCCTATATTACCTCGCCAGGGGGAGCTGCCTACGAGCAGTACTTC,CASSSYITSPGGAAYEQYF
NA,TRBV29-1,TRBJ2-1,16,TRBD2,TGCAGCGTTGAAGATTCTCGAGCGGGAGCGTACAATGAGCAGTTCTTC,CSVEDSRAGAYNEQFF
NA,TRBV5-5,TRBJ1-4,16,TRBD1,TGTGCCAGCAGCCCAAGGACAGGCCCTTCTAATGAAAAACTGTTTTTT,CASSPRTGPSNEKLFF
few,TRBV25-1,TRBJ2-3,15,TRBD1,TGTGCCAGCAGTGGACAGGGGGGGCCGGCAGATACGCAGTATTTT,CASSGQGGPADTQYF
few,TRBV4-3,TRBJ1-5,18,NA,TGCGCCAGCAGCCAAGATTGGTCTCTTTCACCAGGGGATCAGCCCCAGCATTTT,CASSQDWSLSPGDQPQHF